This T cell receptor (beta chain) originates from a study of T cells in narcolepsy. Overall study findings and caveats: Comparing one patient's CSF and blood CD4+ clonotypes highlighted HCRT- and TRIB2-specific autoreactive clonotypes. Reportedly, autoreactive clonotypes were serially detected in patients' blood but not controls'.

In this sample, this clone is medium-sized. The antigen is unknown. J gave up 1 base and V 0 bases, and 3 bases lay outside the gene matches. The CDR3 has 15 residues. Germline CDR1 and CDR2: MNHNY and SVGAGI (reference sequence). TCRdb's copy holds only in-frame clones and misses some; the assay was immunoSEQ multiplex PCR. The sample lists approximately 8,100 clones, 61% occurring once. The sequence came from a human donor with narcolepsy. Sequenced sample: CD45RA- memory CD8+ T cells from PBMCs. This rearrangement joins TRBV6-6 to TRBJ2-7; TRBD1 agrees at 7 bases. CDR3 residues: CASSYSMGQSYEQYF. The CDR3, as DNA: TGTGCCAGCAGTTACTCGATGGGACAGTCCTACGAGCAGTACTTC.